This passage covers 24 T cell receptor beta chains from one sample sequenced in a study of patients and donors after allogeneic stem cell transplantation. TCRdb reprocessed the RT-PCR reads via MiXCR and lists one record per CDR3 protein. The repertoire holds hundreds of thousands of distinct CDR3 sequences, about a sixth seen once, with less than 8.5% in the top ten. Material for sequencing was blood, either unsorted or a sorted T cell fraction (not recorded which). Every receptor here comes from a human donor who was either an allogeneic HSCT recipient or a stem cell or donor lymphocyte infusion donor (not recorded which). It is not recorded whose cells these are; they may come from a transplant donor.

A few counts support this clonotype. V usage is TRBV20-1 and J usage is TRBJ1-4; D unresolved. The CDR3 has 13 amino acids. With 6 bases removed from V and 10 bases from J, the gap between germline ends came to 18 bases. Germline CDR1 reads DFQATT; CDR2 reads SNEGSKA (reference sequence). The CDR3 reads CSAGGGSPGKLFF. The CDR3 nucleotides read TGCAGTGCCGGAGGAGGTTCTCCTGGAAAACTGTTTTTT.

The chain joins TRBV30 to TRBJ1-1; D may be TRBD1 (6 bases). With 3 bases removed from V and 7 bases from J, the gap between germline ends came to 6 bases. The CDR3 totals 10 residues. Germline assignment: CDR1 GTSNPN and CDR2 SVGIG (reference sequence). CDR3 nucleotide sequence: TGTGCCTGGAGCAGGGGTGAAGCTTTCTTT. Its translation is CAWSRGEAFF.

The sample holds a few counts of this clonotype. The chain links TRBV21-1 to TRBJ2-7; the D call in the table, TRBD1, was not verified against the DNA. TRBV21-1 is a documented pseudogene. This CDR3 has 15 residues. The CDR3 loop reads CASSKGPGQGNEQYF. CDR3 nucleotides: TGTGCCAGCAGCAAAGGTCCAGGACAGGGTAACGAGCAGTACTTC.

This clonotype turned up a few times. The rearrangement joins TRBV20-1 to TRBJ2-2; D gene unclear. CDR3 length: 13 residues. Germline CDR1 and CDR2: DFQATT and SNEGSKA (reference sequence). V lost 2 bases, J lost 7 bases, and 11 bases lay in between. The CDR3, as DNA: TGCAGTGCTAGAACACCAACCCACGGGGAGCTGTTTTTT. Its translation is CSARTPTHGELFF.

The sample holds a few counts of this clonotype. The chain combines TRBV20-1 with TRBJ2-7; TRBD1 or TRBD2 may be the D gene (6 bases each). Trimming removed 1 base from V and 5 bases from J, with 15 bases in between. Germline V gives CDR1 DFQATT, CDR2 SNEGSKA (reference sequence). The length of the CDR3 is 14 residues. As DNA, the CDR3 is TGCAGTGCTAGAGGCGCGAGGGGGGTAGACGAGCAGTACTTC. Its protein is CSARGARGVDEQYF.

This chain connects TRBV7-2 to TRBJ1-6; D not resolved. The germline CDR1 and CDR2 sequences are SGHTA and FQGNSA. The CDR3 covers 14 residues. Trimming took off 7 bases at V and 4 bases at J, with 11 bases between the two ends. The CDR3 DNA reads as TGTGCCAGCACCTTGAGACCATATAATTCACCCCTCCACTTT. Translation: CASTLRPYNSPLHF.

This clonotype was seen a handful of times. The chain joins TRBV18 to TRBJ2-1; no clear D. V was pared by 5 bases and J by 8 bases, with 10 bases between. CDR3 length equals 12 residues. The germline CDR1 and CDR2 sequences are KGHSH and LQKENI. CDR3 protein: CASSGLGYEQFF. CDR3 nucleotide sequence: TGTGCCAGCTCAGGTCTGGGGTATGAGCAGTTCTTC.

This clonotype has more than one count but fewer than ten. This rearrangement joins TRBV30 to TRBJ1-2, with 10 bases matching TRBD1. CDR1 is GTSNPN and CDR2 is SVGIG in the germline V gene (reference sequence). This CDR3 is built from 14 residues. Losses at the gene ends were 0 bases for V and 7 bases for J; bases not matched to a gene: 5. CDR3 in DNA: TGTGCCTGGAGTGTACGACAGGGGGCAGTTGGCTACACCTTC. It translates to CAWSVRQGAVGYTF.

Notes on this clonotype: An end of the junction does not agree with germline; a read error may underlie this. Here the CDR3 reads CASSLYSGGAYNEHFF. The DNA for the CDR3 is TGTGCCAGCAGCTTATATAGCGGGGGGGCGTACAATGAGCATTTCTTC. The J gene is TRBJ2-1, the V gene TRBV7-3; 11 bases are shared with TRBD2. There are 16 residues in the CDR3. Germline V gene sequence: CDR1 SGHTA, CDR2 FQGTGA.

The gene calls are TRBV6-2 or TRBV6-3 and TRBJ2-3; D possibly corresponds to TRBD2 (6 bases). CDR1 MNHEY and CDR2 SVGEGT come from the germline V gene. V was clipped by 2 bases and J by 5 bases, with 11 bases between them. The CDR3 is made up of 14 amino acids. The CDR3 DNA is TGTGCCAGCAGTTACCGGGGAGGAGTAGATACGCAGTATTTT. Encoded protein: CASSYRGGVDTQYF.

This clonotype has more than one count but fewer than ten. This chain uses TRBV10-3 with TRBJ2-2; 7 bases map to TRBD2. The CDR3 sequence is 14 residues long. J lost 0 bases, V lost 6 bases, and 1 base had no gene match. Germline V CDR1 and CDR2: ENHRY, SYGVKD. Here the CDR3 reads CAIRLATNTGELFF. The CDR3, as DNA: TGTGCCATCAGACTAGCGACGAACACCGGGGAGCTGTTTTTT.

The chain carries TRBV30 and TRBJ1-5; 7 positions agree with TRBD1. The V gene end was trimmed by 2 bases and the J gene end by 2 bases; junction bases not matched to a gene: 6. Germline V lookup: CDR1 GTSNPN, CDR2 SVGIG (reference sequence). This CDR3 spans 15 amino acids. CDR3 DNA sequence: TGTGCCTGGAGTTACAGGGGTACGGGCAATCAGCCCCAGCATTTT. The encoded protein is CAWSYRGTGNQPQHF.

A few counts support this clonotype. This sequence joins TRBV6-5 and TRBJ1-2; D possibly corresponds to TRBD1 (5 bases). The ends were cut back, 2 bases at V and 4 bases at J, with 11 bases in the middle. This CDR3 is built from 14 residues. The germline CDR1 and CDR2 sequences are MNHEY and SVGAGI. The CDR3: CASSYGDPRYGYTF. The CDR3 nucleotides read TGTGCCAGCAGTTACGGGGACCCTCGCTATGGCTACACCTTC.

This clonotype was seen a few times. In nucleotides, the CDR3 is TGCGCCAGCAGCTTGGGACTCGCCCAAGAGACCCAGTACTTC. As protein: CASSLGLAQETQYF. The chain joins TRBV5-1 to TRBJ2-5; D not certain. Germline V CDR1 and CDR2: SGHRS, YFSETQ. The CDR3 has 14 amino acids. The V end lost 0 bases, the J end lost 1 base, and 7 bases lay between the germline ends.

This clonotype was seen more than once but under ten times. The CDR3 sequence: CATSDPKDRGHNEQFF. The CDR3 DNA reads TGTGCCACCAGTGACCCCAAGGACAGGGGTCACAATGAGCAGTTCTTC. The chain uses TRBV24-1 and TRBJ2-1, with 9 nucleotides matching TRBD1. V gave up 4 bases and J gave up 5 bases; unmatched junction bases: 8. The CDR3 extends over 16 amino acids. CDR1 KGHDR and CDR2 SFDVKD come from the germline V gene.

This clonotype was observed at least ten times. The rearrangement joins TRBV12-3 or TRBV12-4 to TRBJ1-1; 10 positions match TRBD1. There are 16 residues in the CDR3. The ends lost 3 bases at V and 1 base at J; junction bases unmatched: 5. CDR3 sequence (DNA): TGTGCCAGCAGTTTCGTCGGGACAGGGGCGAACACTGAAGCTTTCTTT. This gives the protein CASSFVGTGANTEAFF.

This rearrangement joins TRBV29-1 to TRBJ2-3, with D possibly TRBD1 on 5 matching bases. Germline CDR1 reads SQVTM; CDR2 reads ANQGSEA. The CDR3 runs to 14 residues. Trimming shortened V by 1 base and J by 2 bases, and 10 bases separated the two germline ends. For the CDR3, the DNA is TGCAGCGTTGAAGGACAGATTATCACAGATACGCAGTATTTT. This codes for CSVEGQIITDTQYF.

This chain links TRBV20-1 with TRBJ2-7; 8 bases are a match to TRBD1. Losses at the gene ends were 0 bases for V and 7 bases for J; bases not matched to a gene: 14. Germline values: CDR1 DFQATT, CDR2 SNEGSKA (reference sequence). The CDR3 is made up of 16 amino acids. The CDR3 DNA reads as TGCAGTGCTAGAGATCAGGATGGGACAGGTACTGGGGAGCAGTACTTC. It codes for CSARDQDGTGTGEQYF.

The chain recombines TRBV5-1 with TRBJ2-5; D assignment may be TRBD1 or TRBD2 (6 bases each). Deletions cut 4 bases from V and 5 bases from J, with 24 bases between. Looked up from germline, CDR1 is SGHRS and CDR2 is YFSETQ. The CDR3 sequence is 17 residues long. DNA of the CDR3: TGCGCCAGCAGCATCCCATGGAGGGGGTTTCCATTCGAGACCCAGTACTTC. Translated: CASSIPWRGFPFETQYF.

About this clonotype itself: At one end the junction does not follow the germline gene, possibly because of a read error. The rearrangement joins TRBV20-1 to TRBJ2-1; D remains ambiguous. This CDR3 is 16 amino acids long. Per the germline V gene, CDR1 is DFQATT and CDR2 is SNEGSKA (reference sequence). The CDR3 coding sequence is TGCAGTGTTAGAAATGGATGGCAGCCCTCCTACAATGAGCAGTTCTTC. Translated: CSVRNGWQPSYNEQFF.

This clonotype occurred a few times. V and J are TRBV7-9 and TRBJ1-3, with no clear D. The CDR3 consists of 15 residues. V was pared by 1 base and J by 4 bases, with 11 bases between. Germline CDR1 SEHNR, CDR2 FQNEAQ (reference sequence). The CDR3 region is CASSLDWREGNTIYF. CDR3 nucleotides: TGTGCCAGCAGCTTAGATTGGAGAGAAGGAAACACCATATATTTT.

A few counts support this clonotype. This chain uses TRBV10-2 with TRBJ2-7; D unclear. Trimming removed 8 bases at V and 0 bases at J, with 14 bases between. The CDR3 consists of 14 residues. Germline values: CDR1 WSHSY, CDR2 SAAADI. This CDR3 is CASCDNPHSYEQYF. The CDR3 region has the DNA TGCGCCAGCTGCGACAACCCGCACTCCTACGAGCAGTACTTC.

The V call is TRBV9, the J call TRBJ1-1, with 7 bases that match TRBD1. The germline V gene has CDR1 SGDLS and CDR2 YYNGEE. J lost 1 base, V lost 2 bases, and 17 bases had no gene match. The CDR3 is 19 residues long. CDR3 amino acids: CASSVDDLFPTGKNTEAFF. CDR3 in DNA: TGTGCCAGCAGCGTGGACGACCTATTTCCGACAGGGAAGAACACTGAAGCTTTCTTT. Drawing the rest from reference TRBV9 and TRBJ1-1, the complete variable domain is DSGVTQTPKHLITATGQRVTLRCSPRSGDLSVYWYQQSLDQGLQFLIQYYNGEERAKGNILERFSAQQFPDLHSELNLSSLELGDSALYFCASSVDDLFPTGKNTEAFFGQGTRLTVV.

The chain carries TRBV5-1 and TRBJ2-7; TRBD1 or TRBD2 may be the D gene (5 bases each). The CDR3 contains 14 residues. V lost 4 bases, J lost 5 bases, and 16 bases lay in between. Germline V gene data show CDR1 as SGHRS and CDR2 as YFSETQ. CDR3 in amino acids: CASSKPGTLHEQYF. The CDR3 bases are TGCGCCAGCAGCAAGCCCGGGACCCTCCACGAGCAGTACTTC.